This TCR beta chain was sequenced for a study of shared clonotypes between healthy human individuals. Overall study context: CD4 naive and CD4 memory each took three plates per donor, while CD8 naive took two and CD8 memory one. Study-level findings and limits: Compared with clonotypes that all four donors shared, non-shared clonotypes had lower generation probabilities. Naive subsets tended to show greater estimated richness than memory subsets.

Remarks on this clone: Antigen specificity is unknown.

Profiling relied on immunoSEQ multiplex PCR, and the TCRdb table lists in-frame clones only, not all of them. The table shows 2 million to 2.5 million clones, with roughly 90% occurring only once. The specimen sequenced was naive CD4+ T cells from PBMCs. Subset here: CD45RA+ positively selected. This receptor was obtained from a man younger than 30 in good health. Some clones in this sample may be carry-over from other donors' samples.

CDR3 sequence (DNA): TGTGCCAGCAGCGCACGCGGGGGTCCTCCCCCCTTCTACGAGCAGTACTTC. Amino acid sequence: CASSARGGPPPFYEQYF. The chain combines TRBV11-2 with TRBJ2-7; 7 bases are shared with TRBD2. The germline V gene encodes CDR1 SGHAT and CDR2 FQNNGV. This CDR3 has 17 amino acids. Trimming cost V 5 bases and J 3 bases; bases outside gene matches: 16. Looking up the rest from reference TRBV11-2 and TRBJ2-7 gives the full variable domain: EAGVAQSPRYKIIEKRQSVAFWCNPISGHATLYWYQQILGQGPKLLIQFQNNGVVDDSQLPKDRFSAERLKGVDSTLKIQPAKLEDSAVYLCASSARGGPPPFYEQYFGPGTRLTVT.